Described below is a single T cell receptor (beta chain) sequence and its context. Here immunoSEQ multiplex PCR was the method, and the copy in TCRdb shows in-frame clones only, minus some. The sample carries 200,000 or so clones, 84% recorded once. Trimming removed 3 bases at V and 11 bases at J, with 15 bases between. Germline assignment: CDR1 SGDLS and CDR2 YYNGEE. The CDR3 extends over 13 amino acids. This sample stems from a study of cytomegalovirus exposure and HLA in healthy donors. The sequencing sample was made of PBMCs. This chain joins TRBV9 and TRBJ2-1; a possible D gene is TRBD2 (6 bases). This receptor was identified in a woman aged 25 to 39 in good health and CMV-seropositive. This CDR3 reads CASSGEVADKQFF. The CDR3 DNA reads as TGTGCCAGCAGCGGAGAGGTAGCGGATAAGCAGTTCTTC. Combining the CDR3 with reference TRBV9 and TRBJ2-1 gives the whole variable domain DSGVTQTPKHLITATGQRVTLRCSPRSGDLSVYWYQQSLDQGLQFLIQYYNGEERAKGNILERFSAQQFPDLHSELNLSSLELGDSALYFCASSGEVADKQFFGPGTRLTVL.